The 11 T cell receptor beta chains in this list originate from one sample, sequenced in a study of blood T cell repertoires in COVID-19. Sequencing used immunoSEQ multiplex PCR; TCRdb keeps in-frame clones, though not all of them. This table holds approximately 300,000 clones, 85% to 90% found once. Specimen: PBMCs or T cells enriched from blood (not recorded which). The source is a woman in her twenties or thirties who had recovered from COVID-19.

The rearrangement links TRBV4-1 to TRBJ1-1, with D possibly TRBD1 on 5 matching bases. CDR3 length equals 14 residues. The V and J ends lost 4 bases and 5 bases respectively, with 14 bases between them. CDR1 and CDR2 (germline): MGHRA, YSYEKL. Here the CDR3 DNA reads TGCGCCAGCAGCCTCGGGGGAATGAGTACTGAAGCTTTCTTT. It translates to CASSLGGMSTEAFF.

The V and J genes are TRBV6-2 or TRBV6-3 and TRBJ2-7, with 8 bases lining up with TRBD2. V dropped 6 bases and J dropped 3; count of bases not matched to a gene: 13. CDR3 length: 16 residues. The germline CDR1 and CDR2 sequences are MNHEY and SVGEGT. The CDR3 nucleotides are TGTGCCAGCAGCAACGCTCTGCGGGAGGTACACTACGAGCAGTACTTC. Protein product: CASSNALREVHYEQYF.

To note about this clone: The identical CDR3 is also encoded by other nucleotide sequences in the sample. The gene calls are TRBV5-1 and TRBJ2-3, with TRBD2 identical over 7 bases. Germline-derived CDR1 and CDR2 are SGHRS and YFSETQ. The CDR3 extends over 16 amino acids. Trimming cost V 0 bases and J 0 bases; bases outside gene matches: 4. CDR3 sequence reads: CASSLVASGSTDTQYF. Written as DNA, the CDR3 is TGCGCCAGCAGCTTGGTCGCTAGCGGAAGCACAGATACGCAGTATTTT.

A single count supports this clone. The genes are TRBV7-6 and TRBJ2-5; TRBD2 matches at 9 bases. J lost 1 base, V lost 1 base, and 10 bases had no gene match. This CDR3 is built from 18 residues. From germline, CDR1 is SGHVS and CDR2 FNYEAQ. In nucleotides, the CDR3 is TGTGCCAGCAGCTTAGGACTAGCGGCACCCCAGTTCCAAGAGACCCAGTACTTC. Its translation: CASSLGLAAPQFQETQYF.

In nucleotides, the CDR3 is TGCGCCAGCAGCCCGGGACTCCTCAATCAGCCCCAGCATTTT. Protein: CASSPGLLNQPQHF. V is TRBV5-1 and J is TRBJ1-5; maybe TRBD1 (5 bases). The V and J ends lost 4 bases and 3 bases respectively, with 11 bases between them. The CDR3 runs 14 residues. CDR1 SGHRS and CDR2 YFSETQ come from the germline V gene. The whole variable domain, remainder taken from reference TRBV5-1 and TRBJ1-5, is KAGVTQTPRYLIKTRGQQVTLSCSPISGHRSVSWYQQTPGQGLQFLFEYFSETQRNKGNFPGRFSGRQFSNSRSEMNVSTLELGDSALYLCASSPGLLNQPQHFGDGTRLSIL.

This clone was seen once. The chain uses TRBV7-3 and TRBJ2-4; weak D call: TRBD2 (6 bases). The CDR3 extends over 16 amino acids. Germline assignment: CDR1 SGHTA and CDR2 FQGTGA. The V gene lost 2 bases and the J gene lost 6 bases, with 17 bases spanning the gap. The chain's CDR3 is CASSLDPFTRGNIQYF. The DNA for the CDR3 is TGTGCCAGCAGCTTAGACCCATTCACGCGGGGAAACATTCAGTACTTC.

The chain carries TRBV7-2 and TRBJ2-5; 10 bases fit TRBD2. This CDR3 region has 14 residues. Looked up from germline, CDR1 is SGHTA and CDR2 is FQGNSA. The J segment lost 7 bases and the V segment lost 5 bases, leaving 7 bases of the junction unmatched. CDR3 residues: CASSRTSGIWTQYF. CDR3 sequence (DNA): TGTGCCAGCAGCCGCACTAGCGGGATCTGGACCCAGTACTTC.

This chain uses TRBV15 with TRBJ2-7; 10 nucleotides align to TRBD1. Germline lookup yields CDR1 LNHNV and CDR2 YYDKDF (reference sequence). The CDR3 contains 18 residues. The V segment lost 0 bases and the J segment 3 bases; nucleotides outside the gene matches: 11. CDR3 nucleotides: TGTGCCACCAGCAGAGAGACGGCGGGGGACAGGGGTTTCTACGAGCAGTACTTC. It specifies CATSRETAGDRGFYEQYF.

The rearrangement links TRBV11-2 to TRBJ1-2; 7 nucleotides line up with TRBD1. This CDR3 region has 13 residues. Germline V gives CDR1 SGHAT, CDR2 FQNNGV. J was trimmed by 9 bases and V by 5 bases; bases with no gene match: 9. This CDR3 is CASSHRQGWSYTF. CDR3 DNA: TGTGCCAGCAGCCATAGACAGGGTTGGAGCTACACCTTC.

This clone was observed a few times. The genes are TRBV7-9 and TRBJ2-3, with D possibly TRBD1 on 5 matching bases. V lost 2 bases to trimming and J lost 3 bases, with 12 bases between them. Germline V gene sequence: CDR1 SEHNR, CDR2 FQNEAQ (reference sequence). This CDR3 contains 15 residues. The CDR3 loop is CASSLQGLSTDTQYF. The DNA for the CDR3 is TGTGCCAGCAGCTTACAGGGCTTAAGTACAGATACGCAGTATTTT. Filled out from reference TRBV7-9 and TRBJ2-3, the complete variable domain reads DTGVSQNPRHKITKRGQNVTFRCDPISEHNRLYWYRQTLGQGPEFLTYFQNEAQLEKSRLLSDRFSAERPKGSFSTLEIQRTEQGDSAMYLCASSLQGLSTDTQYFGPGTRLTVL.

This clone was detected only a few times. The chain recombines TRBV24-1 with TRBJ1-2; 7 bases match TRBD1. The CDR3 totals 15 residues. The trim removed 4 bases at V and 3 bases at J, leaving 7 bases unmatched. Germline V gene data show CDR1 as KGHDR and CDR2 as SFDVKD. The CDR3 loop reads CATSEGAGTDYGYTF. CDR3 in DNA: TGTGCCACCAGTGAAGGGGCAGGGACAGACTATGGCTACACCTTC.